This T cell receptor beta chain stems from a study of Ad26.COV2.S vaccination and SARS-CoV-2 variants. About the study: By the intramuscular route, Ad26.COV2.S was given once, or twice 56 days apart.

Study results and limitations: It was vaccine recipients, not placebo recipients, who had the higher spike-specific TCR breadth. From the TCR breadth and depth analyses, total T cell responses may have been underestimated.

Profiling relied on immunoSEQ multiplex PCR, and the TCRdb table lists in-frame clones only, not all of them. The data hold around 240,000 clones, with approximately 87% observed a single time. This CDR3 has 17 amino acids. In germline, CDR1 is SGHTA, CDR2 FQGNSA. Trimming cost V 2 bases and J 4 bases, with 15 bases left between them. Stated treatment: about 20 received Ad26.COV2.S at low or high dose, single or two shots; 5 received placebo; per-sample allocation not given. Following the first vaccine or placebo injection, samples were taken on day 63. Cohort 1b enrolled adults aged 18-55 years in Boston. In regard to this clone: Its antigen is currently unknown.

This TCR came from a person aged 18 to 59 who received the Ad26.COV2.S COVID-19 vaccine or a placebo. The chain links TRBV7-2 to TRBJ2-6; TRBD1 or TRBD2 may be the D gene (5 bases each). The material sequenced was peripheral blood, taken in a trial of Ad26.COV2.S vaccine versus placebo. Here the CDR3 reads CASSLIPWDHGANVLTF. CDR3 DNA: TGTGCCAGCAGCTTAATTCCATGGGACCACGGGGCCAACGTCCTGACTTTC.